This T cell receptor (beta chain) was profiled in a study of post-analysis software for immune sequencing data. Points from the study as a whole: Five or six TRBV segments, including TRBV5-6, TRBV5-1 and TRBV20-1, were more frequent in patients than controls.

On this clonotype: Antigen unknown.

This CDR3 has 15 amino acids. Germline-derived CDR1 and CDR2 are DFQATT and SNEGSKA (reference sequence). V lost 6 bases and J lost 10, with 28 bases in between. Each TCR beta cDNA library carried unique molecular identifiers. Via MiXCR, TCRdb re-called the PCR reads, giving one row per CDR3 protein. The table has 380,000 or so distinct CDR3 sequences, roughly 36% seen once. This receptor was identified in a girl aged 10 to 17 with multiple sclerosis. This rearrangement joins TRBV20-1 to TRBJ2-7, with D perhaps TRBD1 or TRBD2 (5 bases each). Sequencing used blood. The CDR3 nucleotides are TGCAGTGCCCCCCTTAAACCGTCGGGGCCCCAGTCCCAGTACTTC. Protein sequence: CSAPLKPSGPQSQYF.